The rows below give T cell receptor beta chains drawn from one sample of a study of OX40 agonist ivuxolimab in advanced cancers. The assay was immunoSEQ multiplex PCR, and TCRdb's table has in-frame clones only and misses some. The repertoire holds approximately 54,000 clones, with approximately 90% as singletons. The source was CD4+ or CD8+ T cells sorted from blood, collected in a trial of the OX40 agonist ivuxolimab. The receptors were gathered from an adult with an advanced solid tumor such as melanoma, head and neck, liver or kidney cancer. Each CDR3 is given with its conserved first and last residue. D genes are given only for firm matches. The listing skips clone size in some rows; elsewhere it reads once, few, many or a size class.

>TRBV4-3|TRBJ1-1|once|17|TRBD1
CASSQELGQGYNTEAFF
TGCGCCAGCAGCCAAGAATTAGGACAGGGTTATAATACTGAAGCTTTCTTT
>TRBV9|TRBJ2-2|NA|12|NA
CASSVEAGELFF
TGTGCCAGCAGCGTAGAGGCCGGGGAGCTGTTTTTT
>TRBV28|TRBJ2-7|NA|12|NA
CASSQDGYEQYF
TGTGCCAGCAGTCAGGACGGATACGAGCAGTACTTC
>TRBV9|TRBJ1-1|once|13|NA
CASSVVGEPEAFF
TGTGCCAGCAGCGTAGTGGGGGAGCCTGAAGCTTTCTTT
>TRBV4-3|TRBJ2-7|NA|14|TRBD2
CASSQFGLAHEQYF
TGCGCCAGCAGCCAGTTCGGACTAGCCCACGAGCAGTACTTC
>TRBV4-3|TRBJ1-2|NA|16|NA
CASSQDLAEGVYGYTF
TGCGCCAGCAGCCAAGATCTTGCAGAAGGGGTCTATGGCTACACCTTC
>TRBV4-2|TRBJ2-7|medium-sized|13|TRBD1
CASSQGQNYEQYF
TGTGCCAGCAGCCAGGGACAGAACTACGAGCAGTACTTC
>TRBV7-8|TRBJ1-3|NA|12|NA
CASSPQGNTIYF
TGTGCCAGCTCCCCCCAAGGAAACACCATATATTTT
>TRBV19|TRBJ1-5|NA|13|NA
CASTPTALQAQHF
TGTGCCAGTACCCCGACCGCACTCCAGGCCCAGCATTTT
>TRBV4-2|TRBJ2-1|NA|13|NA
CASSSTGALGPFF
TGTGCCAGCAGCTCAACCGGGGCCTTGGGTCCGTTCTTC
>TRBV5-4|TRBJ2-5|NA|13|NA
CASSSTGQETQYF
TGTGCCAGCAGCTCGACGGGTCAAGAGACCCAGTACTTC
>TRBV28|TRBJ2-2|NA|18|TRBD2
CASSPLYFELAGFGELFF
TGTGCCAGCAGTCCCCTTTATTTTGAACTAGCGGGATTCGGGGAGCTGTTTTTT
>TRBV6-5|TRBJ1-2|NA|14|TRBD1
CASSYGDRGYGYTF
TGTGCCAGCAGTTACGGAGACAGGGGCTATGGCTACACCTTC
>TRBV7-2|TRBJ1-5|NA|16|TRBD1
CASSQDRDYSNQPQHF
TGTGCCAGCAGCCAGGACAGGGATTATAGCAATCAGCCCCAGCATTTT
>TRBV19|TRBJ2-7|NA|16|NA
CASSIGDGLSSYEQYF
TGTGCCAGTAGTATAGGGGACGGACTGAGCTCCTACGAGCAGTACTTC
>TRBV29-1|TRBJ2-7|NA|14|TRBD1
CSVEVRGRKYEQYF
TGCAGCGTTGAAGTGAGGGGGCGTAAGTACGAGCAGTACTTC
>TRBV5-6|TRBJ1-1|NA|13|NA
CASSLVADTEAFF
TGTGCCAGCAGCTTGGTCGCCGACACTGAAGCTTTCTTT
>TRBV7-9|TRBJ2-6|NA|14|NA
CASSPVSGANVLTF
TGTGCCAGCAGCCCGGTTTCTGGGGCCAACGTCCTGACTTTC
>TRBV2|TRBJ2-3|NA|16|TRBD1
CASIRQGTSSTDTQYF
TGTGCCAGTATAAGACAGGGAACGTCGTCCACAGATACGCAGTATTTT
>TRBV14|TRBJ1-3|NA|15|NA
CASSQDFTSGNTIYF
TGTGCCAGCAGCCAAGATTTTACTTCTGGAAACACCATATATTTT
>TRBV19|TRBJ2-7|NA|14|TRBD1
CASSIGTGPYEQYF
TGTGCCAGTAGTATAGGGACAGGACCCTACGAGCAGTACTTC
>TRBV30|TRBJ2-2|NA|13|NA
CAWSRQPTGELFF
TGTGCCTGGAGTAGGCAGCCCACCGGGGAGCTGTTTTTT
>TRBV4-1|TRBJ1-4|NA|13|NA
CASSQEVGEKLFF
TGCGCCAGCAGCCAGGAGGTCGGAGAAAAACTGTTTTTT
>TRBV13|TRBJ2-7|NA|11|NA
CASSLGGEQYF
TGTGCCAGCAGCTTAGGCGGCGAGCAGTACTTC
>TRBV7-3|TRBJ2-1|once|15|TRBD1
CASSLGTGSLNEQFF
TGTGCCAGCAGCCTCGGGACAGGGAGCCTCAATGAGCAGTTCTTC
>TRBV9|TRBJ2-1|NA|14|NA
CASSPWTDHNEQFF
TGTGCCAGCAGCCCATGGACGGATCACAATGAGCAGTTCTTC
>TRBV29-1|TRBJ2-2|NA|11|NA
CSVEDRGELFF
TGCAGCGTTGAAGATCGCGGGGAGCTGTTTTTT
>TRBV28|TRBJ2-1|NA|13|NA
CASTSYSHGEQFF
TGTGCCAGCACCTCGTATAGCCACGGTGAGCAGTTCTTC
>TRBV27|TRBJ2-5|NA|11|NA
CASRAGETQYF
TGTGCCAGCAGGGCTGGGGAGACCCAGTACTTC
>TRBV27|TRBJ1-1|NA|16|TRBD1
CASSFLPTGMNTEAFF
TGTGCCAGCAGTTTCCTCCCGACAGGGATGAACACTGAAGCTTTCTTT
>TRBV9|TRBJ2-2|NA|17|TRBD1
CASSDTAGTANTGELFF
TGTGCCAGCAGCGACACAGCCGGGACAGCGAACACCGGGGAGCTGTTTTTT
>TRBV6-5|TRBJ1-1|NA|16|NA
CASSYSLGGGGTEAFF
TGTGCCAGCAGTTACTCGTTGGGAGGAGGGGGCACTGAAGCTTTCTTT
>TRBV11-3|TRBJ2-7|once|16|NA
CASSSGKRGPHYEQYF
TGTGCCAGCAGCTCCGGTAAACGGGGGCCCCACTACGAGCAGTACTTC
>TRBV7-9|TRBJ2-7|NA|13|NA
CASSPRADYEQYF
TGTGCCAGCAGCCCGAGGGCGGACTACGAGCAGTACTTC
>TRBV10-3|TRBJ1-3|NA|14|NA
CAISERDSGNTIYF
TGTGCCATCAGTGAGAGAGACTCTGGAAACACCATATATTTT
>TRBV4-1|TRBJ2-2|NA|18|NA
CASSQDSRLGQHSGELFF
TGCGCCAGCAGCCAAGACTCCCGTCTAGGACAGCATTCCGGGGAGCTGTTTTTT
>TRBV5-4|TRBJ2-5|NA|12|NA
CAVLLMGETQYF
TGTGCCGTCCTCCTTATGGGAGAGACCCAGTACTTC
>TRBV5-6|TRBJ2-7|NA|15|NA
CASSLWLRGLDEQYF
TGTGCCAGCAGCTTGTGGCTTAGGGGCTTGGACGAGCAGTACTTC